A single sample gave rise to the 21 T cell receptor beta chains below, sequenced in a study of blood T cell repertoires in COVID-19. The data were produced by immunoSEQ multiplex PCR, yet TCRdb's version contains in-frame clones alone and is incomplete. The table lists 100,000 or so clones, roughly 71% of them singletons, with roughly 6.2% in the top ten. Material: peripheral blood. The receptors here all came from an elderly man with acute or convalescent COVID-19.

The rearrangement links TRBV29-1 to TRBJ1-2, with 7 bases aligning to TRBD1. The CDR3 runs 13 residues. After removal of 6 bases from V and 7 bases from J, the junction contained 11 bases not matched to a gene. The germline V gene encodes CDR1 SQVTM and CDR2 ANQGSEA. CDR3 nucleotide sequence: TGCAGCGTAACCAGGAGCCGACAGGGTGGCTACACCTTC. Its protein is CSVTRSRQGGYTF.

Only a few counts were recorded for this clone. The chain recombines TRBV4-2 with TRBJ2-1; a weak D match, TRBD2 (6 bases). This CDR3 contains 13 residues. The V end lost 0 bases, the J end lost 10 bases, and 10 bases lay between the germline ends. Germline CDR1 is LGHNA and CDR2 is YNFKEQ. CDR3: CASSQDPAGEQFF. The CDR3, as DNA: TGTGCCAGCAGCCAAGATCCCGCGGGAGAGCAGTTCTTC.

The rearrangement links TRBV7-8 to TRBJ2-7; 7 nucleotides match TRBD2. CDR3 length: 15 amino acids. The germline gives CDR1 SGHVS, CDR2 FQNEAQ. V gave up 3 bases and J gave up 0 bases; unmatched junction bases: 5. For the CDR3, the DNA is TGTGCCAGCAGCTTCGCTGGGGGGGGCTCCTACGAGCAGTACTTC. Residues: CASSFAGGGSYEQYF.

The chain has TRBV19 and TRBJ1-5; TRBD1 agrees at 12 bases. The trim removed 5 bases at V and 7 bases at J, leaving 3 bases unmatched. The CDR3 loop spans 14 amino acids. Germline CDR1 LNHDA, CDR2 SQIVND (reference sequence). The DNA for the CDR3 is TGTGCCAGTAGTGGGACAGGGGGCTTACAGCCCCAGCATTTT. It specifies CASSGTGGLQPQHF.

A few counts support this clone. The chain carries TRBV7-2 and TRBJ2-2; the D gene is possibly TRBD2 (6 bases). The CDR3 totals 16 residues. Germline CDR1 SGHTA, CDR2 FQGNSA. Trimming removed 5 bases from V and 0 bases from J, with 13 bases in between. Written as DNA, the CDR3 is TGTGCCAGCAGCCGCCAGCTAGCGTCGAACACCGGGGAGCTGTTTTTT. The encoded protein is CASSRQLASNTGELFF.

The V gene is TRBV7-9, the J gene TRBJ2-2, with TRBD2 matching over 11 bases. CDR3 length: 17 residues. Trimming cost V 5 bases and J 2 bases; bases outside gene matches: 7. Germline V gives CDR1 SEHNR, CDR2 FQNEAQ (reference sequence). CDR3: CASSIGLAGFNTGELFF. CDR3 DNA sequence: TGTGCCAGCAGCATAGGACTAGCGGGCTTCAACACCGGGGAGCTGTTTTTT.

The chain recombines TRBV7-8 with TRBJ2-3; D is possibly TRBD2 (6 bases). Germline CDR1 SGHVS, CDR2 FQNEAQ. V was shortened by 1 base and J by 4 bases, with 15 bases between the two germline ends. There are 16 residues in the CDR3. The CDR3 sequence: CASSLGPLGSADTQYF. CDR3 bases: TGTGCCAGCAGCTTAGGCCCCCTCGGGAGTGCAGATACGCAGTATTTT.

Notes on this clone: One end of the junction varies from germline; a read error may be responsible. Other DNA sequences in this sample translate to the same CDR3. The chain combines TRBV6-2 or TRBV6-3 with TRBJ2-7; tentatively, D is TRBD2 (5 bases). CDR1 MNHEY and CDR2 SVGEGT come from the germline V gene. The CDR3 has 13 amino acids. CDR3 nucleotides: TGTGCCAGCAGTGACGGGAATTTCTACGAGCAGTACTTT. Its protein is CASSDGNFYEQYF.

The chain recombines TRBV7-2 with TRBJ1-1; D unclear. This CDR3 is built from 14 residues. Trimming took 2 bases from V and 1 from J, leaving 8 bases between them. CDR1 and CDR2 from the germline V gene are SGHTA and FQGNSA. The CDR3 sequence: CASSLNHGNTEAFF. The CDR3 DNA is TGTGCCAGCAGCTTAAACCACGGGAACACTGAAGCTTTCTTT.

The CDR3 DNA reads TGTGCCAGCTCACTACAGGGTATCGTAGACGGCGAGCAGTACTTC. Translation gives CASSLQGIVDGEQYF. The J gene is TRBJ2-7, the V gene TRBV18; the D gene is possibly TRBD1 (6 bases). Trimming stripped 4 bases from V and 6 bases from J, with 19 bases between. Germline lookup yields CDR1 KGHSH and CDR2 LQKENI. The CDR3 has 15 residues.

Ten or more counts support this clone. The rearrangement uses TRBV6-2 or TRBV6-3 and TRBJ1-5; TRBD1 might be the D (5 bases). CDR3 length equals 14 residues. CDR1 and CDR2 (germline): MNHEY, SVGEGT. Trimming cost V 2 bases and J 4 bases, with 9 bases left between them. This CDR3 reads CASSYIRENQPQHF. DNA of the CDR3: TGTGCCAGCAGTTACATCAGGGAAAATCAGCCCCAGCATTTT.

The chain has TRBV6-5 and TRBJ1-6; D not certain. Germline V gene data show CDR1 as MNHEY and CDR2 as SVGAGI. The CDR3 runs to 16 residues. Trimming left V 0 bases short and J 0 bases short, with 6 bases between. The CDR3 region is CASSYSEGSYNSPLHF. CDR3 nucleotides: TGTGCCAGCAGTTACTCGGAGGGCTCCTATAATTCACCCCTCCACTTT.

This clone has just a few counts. The chain is built from TRBV11-2 and TRBJ2-1; D remains unclear. V lost 1 base, J lost 7 bases, and 11 bases lay in between. This CDR3 has 14 amino acids. Germline CDR1 reads SGHAT; CDR2 reads FQNNGV. As DNA, the CDR3 is TGTGCCAGCAGCTTAGTTAAGTTGACAAATGAGCAGTTCTTC. This translates into CASSLVKLTNEQFF. Full variable domain (outside the CDR3, taken from reference TRBV11-2 and TRBJ2-1): EAGVAQSPRYKIIEKRQSVAFWCNPISGHATLYWYQQILGQGPKLLIQFQNNGVVDDSQLPKDRFSAERLKGVDSTLKIQPAKLEDSAVYLCASSLVKLTNEQFFGPGTRLTVL.

V gene TRBV11-1 combines with J gene TRBJ2-7; 8 bases line up with TRBD1. Trimming cost V 2 bases and J 2 bases; bases outside gene matches: 8. The CDR3 totals 16 residues. Germline-derived CDR1 and CDR2 are SGHAT and FQDESV (reference sequence). The CDR3 bases are TGTGCCAGCAGCTTATTAATAGGACAGGGTCCCTACGAGCAGTACTTC. Translating gives CASSLLIGQGPYEQYF. Together with reference TRBV11-1 and TRBJ2-7, the CDR3 gives the full variable domain: EAEVAQSPRYKITEKSQAVAFWCDPISGHATLYWYRQILGQGPELLVQFQDESVVDDSQLPKDRFSAERLKGVDSTLKIQPAELGDSAMYLCASSLLIGQGPYEQYFGPGTRLTVT.

The CDR3, as DNA: TGCGCCAGCAGCGAACAGGGGACGGGCACCGGGGAGCTGTTTTTT. Residues: CASSEQGTGTGELFF. V usage is TRBV5-1 and J usage is TRBJ2-2, with 7 nucleotides matching TRBD1. There are 15 residues in the CDR3. The J segment lost 4 bases and the V segment lost 4 bases, leaving 7 bases of the junction unmatched. Germline V gene data show CDR1 as SGHRS and CDR2 as YFSETQ.

This chain joins TRBV29-1 and TRBJ2-5; 7 bases fit TRBD2. Germline CDR1 and CDR2: SQVTM and ANQGSEA. This CDR3 comprises 14 residues. V lost 0 bases to trimming and J lost 7 bases; unmatched junction nucleotides: 8. DNA of the CDR3: TGCAGCGTTGAAGATCAGGACTCGGGGGGGACCCAGTACTTC. Amino acids: CSVEDQDSGGTQYF.

This clone was observed a few times. The chain carries TRBV6-6 and TRBJ1-2; D gene uncertain. This CDR3 has 12 amino acids. The V end lost 4 bases, the J end lost 7 bases, and 10 bases lay between the germline ends. Germline V CDR1 and CDR2: MNHNY, SVGAGI (reference sequence). The CDR3 is CASSSPGAGYTF. The DNA of the CDR3 is TGTGCCAGCAGTTCCCCGGGAGCTGGCTACACCTTC.

This clone occurred a few times. The chain carries TRBV18 and TRBJ2-1; possible D gene TRBD1, 5 bases. Per the germline V gene, CDR1 is KGHSH and CDR2 is LQKENI. The CDR3 has 14 amino acids. The V end lost 4 bases, the J end lost 5 bases, and 12 bases lay between the germline ends. CDR3 sequence: CASSRYRQNNEQFF. DNA for the CDR3: TGTGCCAGCTCACGATATCGACAGAACAATGAGCAGTTCTTC. Combining the CDR3 with reference TRBV18 and TRBJ2-1 gives the whole variable domain NAGVMQNPRHLVRRRGQEARLRCSPMKGHSHVYWYRQLPEEGLKFMVYLQKENIIDESGMPKERFSAEFPKEGPSILRIQQVVRGDSAAYFCASSRYRQNNEQFFGPGTRLTVL.

V and J are TRBV11-3 and TRBJ2-1; no firm D call. Germline V CDR1 and CDR2: SGHNT, YENEEA. V was trimmed by 0 bases and J by 5 bases, leaving 5 bases between them. The CDR3 contains 13 residues. CDR3 sequence: CASSLDPDNEQFF. CDR3 nucleotides: TGTGCCAGCAGCTTAGATCCTGACAATGAGCAGTTCTTC.

The chain carries TRBV19 and TRBJ2-7, with D perhaps TRBD1 (6 bases). Germline V gives CDR1 LNHDA, CDR2 SQIVND (reference sequence). This CDR3 is 15 amino acids long. V was trimmed by 7 bases and J by 5 bases, leaving 21 bases between them. The CDR3 nucleotides read TGTGCCAGTATGGCCCCCTCTCAGGGGTCCCACGAGCAGTACTTC. It specifies CASMAPSQGSHEQYF.

The chain recombines TRBV19 with TRBJ1-5, with D maybe TRBD1 (5 bases). From germline, CDR1 is LNHDA and CDR2 SQIVND (reference sequence). V was clipped by 3 bases and J by 3 bases, with 9 bases between them. The CDR3 extends over 14 amino acids. The CDR3 region is CASSIRGVNQPQHF. The CDR3 DNA follows: TGTGCCAGTAGTATTCGGGGGGTCAATCAGCCCCAGCATTTT. The whole variable domain, filled in from reference TRBV19 and TRBJ1-5, reads DGGITQSPKYLFRKEGQNVTLSCEQNLNHDAMYWYRQDPGQGLRLIYYSQIVNDFQKGDIAEGYSVSREKKESFPLTVTSAQKNPTAFYLCASSIRGVNQPQHFGDGTRLSIL.